Given below is one T cell receptor (beta chain) in context. This record comes from a study of control samples from healthy donors and cancer patients. V dropped 5 bases and J dropped 2; count of bases not matched to a gene: 7. CDR1 and CDR2 (germline): SGHAT, FQNNGV. CDR3 size: 15 residues. Clones were read by immunoSEQ multiplex PCR, and TCRdb kept only the in-frame ones, dropping some. The sample carries about 180,000 clones, 90% to 95% recorded once. This sequence originates from a man younger than 40 in good health. The rearrangement joins TRBV11-2 to TRBJ2-7; 9 nucleotides agree with TRBD1. The sequenced material came from blood. The DNA for the CDR3 is TGTGCCAGCAGCCCCCTGAGACAGGGGGCCTACGAGCAGTACTTC. Protein sequence: CASSPLRQGAYEQYF.